The 21 T cell receptor beta chains below all came from one sample that was sequenced in a study of blood T cell repertoires in COVID-19 (TCRdb year 2020). The method was the immunoSEQ multiplex PCR assay. TCRdb carries this immuneACCESS record with in-frame sequences only. Its versions omit some clonotypes, under half of them owing to an unresolved V gene in the studies checked, with the rest unexplained. This sample comprises about 150,000 clones, more than 75% of them detected only once. Together, the top ten hold 2.2% of the sample. The sequenced sample consisted of peripheral blood. The receptors here all came from a man between 65 and 85 years old with acute or convalescent COVID-19.

The chain uses TRBV5-6 and TRBJ1-1; 11 bases match TRBD1. The CDR3 has 17 amino acids. Trimming removed 3 bases from V and 4 bases from J; junction bases left unmatched: 11. Germline lookup yields CDR1 SGHDT and CDR2 YYEEEE. The CDR3 is CASSYGTGGWRVTEAFF. In DNA form, the CDR3 reads TGTGCCAGCAGCTATGGGACAGGGGGATGGCGCGTCACTGAAGCTTTCTTT.

The chain links TRBV2 to TRBJ2-4, with TRBD1 identical over 8 bases. The ends lost 8 bases at V and 6 bases at J; junction bases unmatched: 6. The germline V gene encodes CDR1 SNHLY and CDR2 FYNNEI. This CDR3 is 13 amino acids long. The CDR3 coding sequence is TGTGCCAGCGGGGCAGGGGGCATAAACATTCAGTACTTC. Protein product: CASGAGGINIQYF.

The chain carries TRBV6-5 and TRBJ2-7; 8 bases agree with TRBD1. The V gene's germline CDR1 is MNHEY and CDR2 SVGAGI. The ends lost 7 bases at V and 1 base at J; junction bases unmatched: 9. CDR3 length equals 15 residues. DNA for the CDR3: TGTGCCAGCAATAGAGGACAGGGATTGTCCTACGAGCAGTACTTC. Amino acids: CASNRGQGLSYEQYF.

The chain links TRBV2 to TRBJ2-5, with TRBD2 as a possible D gene (6 bases). Trimming left V 6 bases short and J 4 bases short, with 15 bases between. Germline assignment: CDR1 SNHLY and CDR2 FYNNEI. This CDR3 spans 14 amino acids. As DNA, the CDR3 is TGTGCCAGCAGGCTTAGGGGACTCGGAGAGACCCAGTACTTC. It specifies CASRLRGLGETQYF.

The chain is built from TRBV2 and TRBJ1-5; a weak D match, TRBD1 (6 bases). Trimming removed 2 bases from V and 4 bases from J, with 9 bases in between. Germline CDR1 and CDR2: SNHLY and FYNNEI. CDR3 length equals 14 residues. This CDR3 reads CASSEQGINQPQHF. In DNA form, the CDR3 reads TGTGCCAGCAGTGAACAGGGGATAAATCAGCCCCAGCATTTT.

The chain recombines TRBV6-5 with TRBJ1-1; 8 positions match TRBD1. The germline gives CDR1 MNHEY, CDR2 SVGAGI. V lost 8 bases, J lost 0 bases, and 8 bases stayed unmatched. This CDR3 is built from 15 residues. The CDR3 loop reads CASFRTGLMNTEAFF. The CDR3 DNA is TGTGCCAGCTTTAGGACAGGGCTAATGAACACTGAAGCTTTCTTT.

The V and J genes are TRBV3-1 (or the pseudogene TRBV3-2) and TRBJ1-1; TRBD1 agrees at 7 bases. Germline loops: CDR1 LGHDT, CDR2 YNNKEL (reference sequence). Unmatched junction bases numbered 7, after V lost 3 bases and J lost 0 bases. The CDR3 loop spans 16 amino acids. The CDR3: CASSHPTQGMNTEAFF. CDR3 in DNA: TGTGCCAGCAGCCATCCAACACAGGGGATGAACACTGAAGCTTTCTTT.

The chain employs TRBV29-1 and TRBJ1-4; maybe TRBD1 (5 bases). Trimming cost V 4 bases and J 0 bases, with 12 bases left between them. Germline V gene sequence: CDR1 SQVTM, CDR2 ANQGSEA. This CDR3 has 15 residues. In nucleotides, the CDR3 is TGCAGCGTTGGGAGGGGCGGCGCAACTAATGAAAAACTGTTTTTT. Amino acids: CSVGRGGATNEKLFF.

The chain combines TRBV10-2 with TRBJ2-7, with D possibly TRBD2 on 6 matching bases. The CDR3 is 13 residues long. CDR1 and CDR2 from the germline V gene are WSHSY and SAAADI. V lost 2 bases and J 6 bases, leaving 11 bases between the germline ends. As DNA, the CDR3 is TGCGCCAGCAGTGAGCCAGCCGGGGGCGAGCAGTACTTC. Translating it yields CASSEPAGGEQYF.

The V call is TRBV7-9, the J call TRBJ1-2; TRBD1 might be the D (6 bases). With 0 bases removed from V and 6 bases from J, the gap between germline ends came to 11 bases. The CDR3 consists of 14 residues. Per germline, CDR1 SEHNR and CDR2 FQNEAQ (reference sequence). The CDR3 protein is CASSLARGGDGYTF. In DNA, the CDR3 is TGTGCCAGCAGCTTAGCGAGAGGGGGGGATGGCTACACCTTC.

The chain is built from TRBV9 and TRBJ1-3; D might be TRBD1 (6 bases). This CDR3 is 16 amino acids long. V was clipped by 2 bases and J by 0 bases, with 12 bases between them. Germline V lookup: CDR1 SGDLS, CDR2 YYNGEE. The CDR3 is CASSVTDSGSGNTIYF. The CDR3 region has the DNA TGTGCCAGCAGCGTGACGGACAGCGGCTCTGGAAACACCATATATTTT.

The CDR3 DNA is TGTGCCAGCAGCCCCCCCGGAAAAAGGGGCCCAGATACGCAGTATTTT. Protein: CASSPPGKRGPDTQYF. The rearrangement uses TRBV14 and TRBJ2-3, with D tentatively TRBD1 (5 bases). The CDR3 has 16 residues. Germline V CDR1 and CDR2: SGHDN, FVKESK. V was cut by 4 bases and J by 4 bases, with 18 bases left in between.

This chain links TRBV24-1 with TRBJ2-3; TRBD1 matches 8 bases. The germline V gene has CDR1 KGHDR and CDR2 SFDVKD. This CDR3 has 17 residues. The trim removed 4 bases at V and 2 bases at J, leaving 10 bases unmatched. CDR3 in amino acids: CATSDLSGTGPTDTQYF. As DNA, the CDR3 is TGTGCCACCAGTGACCTCTCCGGGACAGGTCCCACAGATACGCAGTATTTT.

This chain links TRBV5-1 with TRBJ1-4; D remains ambiguous. Trimming took off 4 bases at V and 4 bases at J, with 11 bases between the two ends. The germline CDR1 and CDR2 sequences are SGHRS and YFSETQ. The CDR3 contains 14 residues. This chain's CDR3 is CASSPDTYNEKLFF. CDR3 sequence (DNA): TGCGCCAGCAGCCCAGACACTTATAATGAAAAACTGTTTTTT.

This chain joins TRBV2 and TRBJ1-1, with a possible D match to TRBD1 (6 bases). The CDR3 has 15 amino acids. Germline CDR1 SNHLY, CDR2 FYNNEI. Trimming removed 9 bases from V and 4 bases from J, with 21 bases in between. CDR3 sequence (DNA): TGTGCCAGTGCCGGGTCCGGGGGCGGGGGCACTGAAGCTTTCTTT. This translates into CASAGSGGGGTEAFF. Full variable domain (remainder filled in from reference TRBV2 and TRBJ1-1): EPEVTQTPSHQVTQMGQEVILRCVPISNHLYFYWYRQILGQKVEFLVSFYNNEISEKSEIFDDQFSVERPDGSNFTLKIRSTKLEDSAMYFCASAGSGGGGTEAFFGQGTRLTVV.

This chain links TRBV24-1 with TRBJ2-5; TRBD2 agrees at 7 bases. This CDR3 region has 15 residues. V shed 5 bases, J shed 2 bases, and the junction held 7 bases outside the gene matches. CDR1 and CDR2 from the germline V gene are KGHDR and SFDVKD. This CDR3 is CATSARGAGQETQYF. The DNA of the CDR3 is TGTGCCACCAGTGCCCGGGGAGCGGGACAAGAGACCCAGTACTTC.

The V gene is TRBV18, the J gene TRBJ1-2; D is undetermined. The CDR3 length is 16 residues. The V and J ends lost 6 bases and 4 bases respectively, with 21 bases between them. The germline CDR1 and CDR2 sequences are KGHSH and LQKENI. CDR3 bases: TGTGCCAGCTCGCCCAACTACCGGCGGGTTGCCTATGGCTACACCTTC. Its protein product is CASSPNYRRVAYGYTF.

The genes are TRBV6-4 and TRBJ2-2, with unresolved D. Between the trimmed V and J ends, which lost 1 base and 7 bases, there was a span of 4 bases. The CDR3 covers 12 residues. CDR1 and CDR2 from the germline V gene are MRHNA and SNTAGT. CDR3 DNA sequence: TGTGCCAGCAGTGACTACGGCGGGGAGCTGTTTTTT. Its translation: CASSDYGGELFF.

V and J are TRBV24-1 and TRBJ2-1, with 7 bases matching TRBD1. Germline CDR1 reads KGHDR; CDR2 reads SFDVKD. V dropped 2 bases and J dropped 7; count of bases not matched to a gene: 7. This CDR3 comprises 15 residues. The CDR3 reads CATSDSRQGYNEQFF. The CDR3 nucleotides are TGTGCCACCAGTGATTCCCGACAGGGATATAATGAGCAGTTCTTC.

The V and J genes are TRBV30 and TRBJ1-2; D gene unclear. The CDR3 runs to 15 residues. Germline values: CDR1 GTSNPN, CDR2 SVGIG (reference sequence). Trimming cost V 3 bases and J 3 bases, with 17 bases left between them. Written as DNA, the CDR3 is TGTGCCTGGAGGAGTAGCAGTCCTACGCACTATGGCTACACCTTC. Amino acid sequence: CAWRSSSPTHYGYTF. The full variable domain, rest sourced from reference TRBV30 and TRBJ1-2, is SQTIHQWPATLVQPVGSPLSLECTVEGTSNPNLYWYRQAAGRGLQLLFYSVGIGQISSEVPQNLSASRPQDRQFILSSKKLLLSDSGFYLCAWRSSSPTHYGYTFGSGTRLTVV.

The J gene is TRBJ1-5, the V gene TRBV19; the D gene is possibly TRBD1 (6 bases). The length of the CDR3 is 15 residues. Per germline, CDR1 LNHDA and CDR2 SQIVND (reference sequence). V was cut by 10 bases and J by 1 base, with 17 bases left in between. CDR3 nucleotide sequence: TGTGCCACCAATAGGGGGGGCGCGAGCAATCAGCCCCAGCATTTT. Translation gives CATNRGGASNQPQHF.